A single sample is the source of the 27 T cell receptor beta chains below, sequenced in a study of cytomegalovirus exposure and HLA in healthy donors. The PCR used 60 Vbeta and 13 Jbeta primers. TCRdb keeps only in-frame clones here, not all; method: immunoSEQ multiplex PCR. The sample has about 160,000 clones, around 76% seen once; the top ten hold over 1.2%. The sequenced sample consisted of PBMCs. These receptors all stem from a man between 60 and 70 years old in good health and CMV-seronegative.

The rearrangement joins TRBV18 to TRBJ2-2; possibly TRBD1 for D (6 bases). The CDR3 covers 14 residues. The germline V gene has CDR1 KGHSH and CDR2 LQKENI. V was pared by 3 bases and J by 7 bases, with 12 bases between. CDR3 protein: CASSPRTESGELFF. Written as DNA, the CDR3 is TGTGCCAGCTCACCCCGGACAGAAAGCGGGGAGCTGTTTTTT.

V usage is TRBV9 and J usage is TRBJ1-1; a possible D gene is TRBD1 (5 bases). This CDR3 is built from 13 residues. V was cut by 0 bases and J by 6 bases, with 9 bases left in between. Germline lookup yields CDR1 SGDLS and CDR2 YYNGEE. The chain's CDR3 is CASSVGGVAEAFF. The CDR3 DNA reads as TGTGCCAGCAGCGTAGGGGGCGTAGCTGAAGCTTTCTTT.

The chain is built from TRBV28 and TRBJ2-3; no reliable D call. In germline, CDR1 is MDHEN, CDR2 SYDVKM. This CDR3 spans 13 amino acids. Trimming took 6 bases from V and 4 from J, leaving 11 bases between them. CDR3 coding DNA: TGTGCCAGCAGCCCACCACGGGCAGATACGCAGTATTTT. It is translated as CASSPPRADTQYF.

The CDR3 nucleotides read TGTGCCAGCAGTCTTTGGACAGGGAGCACAGATACGCAGTATTTT. This sequence encodes CASSLWTGSTDTQYF. The V gene is TRBV25-1, the J gene TRBJ2-3, with TRBD1 matching over 8 bases. This CDR3 region has 15 residues. The germline CDR1 and CDR2 sequences are MGHDK and SYGVNS. The V and J ends lost 5 bases and 0 bases, in that order; junction bases with no gene match: 4.

V and J are TRBV5-1 and TRBJ2-7; unclear D gene. The V gene lost 5 bases and the J gene lost 4 bases, with 19 bases spanning the gap. Germline V gene sequence: CDR1 SGHRS, CDR2 YFSETQ. The length of the CDR3 is 15 residues. CDR3 region: CASRQITGPTYEQYF. Written as DNA, the CDR3 is TGCGCCAGCAGGCAAATCACGGGTCCCACTTACGAGCAGTACTTC. The complete variable domain, with remaining parts taken from reference TRBV5-1 and TRBJ2-7, reads KAGVTQTPRYLIKTRGQQVTLSCSPISGHRSVSWYQQTPGQGLQFLFEYFSETQRNKGNFPGRFSGRQFSNSRSEMNVSTLELGDSALYLCASRQITGPTYEQYFGPGTRLTVT.

This chain connects TRBV12-2 to TRBJ2-7; the table calls TRBD2, which could not be checked here. TRBV12-2 is reported as a pseudogene. CDR3 size: 11 residues. The CDR3 protein is CASRPPYEQYF. The CDR3 bases are TGTGCAAGTCGCCCCCCTTACGAGCAGTACTTC.

The gene calls are TRBV9 and TRBJ2-7, with 7 bases that match TRBD2. Losses at the gene ends were 3 bases for V and 13 bases for J; bases not matched to a gene: 22. Per germline, CDR1 SGDLS and CDR2 YYNGEE. CDR3 length: 16 amino acids. The CDR3 region is CASSEGLGREFPRHYF. The CDR3 nucleotides are TGTGCCAGCAGCGAGGGATTAGGGCGGGAGTTTCCACGGCACTACTTC.

J is TRBJ1-1 and V is TRBV18; TRBD1 matches at 7 bases. The CDR3 is made up of 13 amino acids. CDR1 is KGHSH and CDR2 is LQKENI in the germline V gene. The junction had 4 bases not matched to a gene; V was cut back by 8 bases and J by 1 base. CDR3 DNA sequence: TGTGCCAGCGGGGGACAGACGAACACTGAAGCTTTCTTT. Its protein is CASGGQTNTEAFF.

This clone was observed a few times. This chain connects TRBV28 to TRBJ2-2; D possibly corresponds to TRBD1 (6 bases). Germline V gene sequence: CDR1 MDHEN, CDR2 SYDVKM. This CDR3 comprises 14 residues. V lost 4 bases and J lost 5, with 11 bases in between. In nucleotides, the CDR3 is TGTGCCAGCAGTTCCTACAGGGTTACCGGGGAGCTGTTTTTT. Protein product: CASSSYRVTGELFF.

This rearrangement joins TRBV4-1 to TRBJ2-5; no definite D call. V was shortened by 1 base and J by 1 base, with 10 bases between the two germline ends. The germline gives CDR1 MGHRA, CDR2 YSYEKL. The CDR3 extends over 15 amino acids. The CDR3 sequence: CASSQVNSLQETQYF. CDR3 nucleotides: TGCGCCAGCAGCCAAGTTAATAGTCTCCAAGAGACCCAGTACTTC.

The sample holds a few counts of this clone. Here the CDR3 DNA reads TGTGCCAGCAGCTCCCTTACGGGAGTAGGTAATGAGCAGTTCTTC. Translation gives CASSSLTGVGNEQFF. The rearrangement links TRBV11-2 to TRBJ2-1; D is possibly TRBD2 (6 bases). CDR1 SGHAT and CDR2 FQNNGV come from the germline V gene. V dropped 4 bases and J dropped 7 bases, with 17 bases sitting between them. CDR3 length: 15 residues.

The chain links TRBV7-8 to TRBJ2-7, with 9 bases identical to TRBD2. With V trimmed by 3 bases and J by 3 bases, 6 bases remained unmatched. The germline V gene encodes CDR1 SGHVS and CDR2 FQNEAQ. The CDR3 totals 15 residues. The CDR3 reads CASSLRSGSVYEQYF. Here the CDR3 DNA reads TGTGCCAGCAGCTTGCGTAGCGGGAGTGTCTACGAGCAGTACTTC.

The J gene is TRBJ2-3, the V gene TRBV5-6, with unresolved D. This CDR3 is 14 amino acids long. The germline V gene has CDR1 SGHDT and CDR2 YYEEEE. V was clipped by 2 bases and J by 2 bases, with 9 bases between them. The DNA for the CDR3 is TGTGCCAGCAGCTTACCTACGTCCACAGATACGCAGTATTTT. It yields the protein CASSLPTSTDTQYF.

The DNA for the CDR3 is TGTGCCAGCAGCCCTCCGGTTGCGAACACTGAAGCTTTCTTT. Translated: CASSPPVANTEAFF. V and J are TRBV7-9 and TRBJ1-1; D not certain. V was clipped by 5 bases and J by 1 base, with 11 bases between them. The germline gives CDR1 SEHNR, CDR2 FQNEAQ (reference sequence). This CDR3 contains 14 residues.

V is TRBV2 and J is TRBJ2-7; D gene unclear. V was clipped by 8 bases and J by 2 bases, with 19 bases between them. There are 15 residues in the CDR3. Germline loops: CDR1 SNHLY, CDR2 FYNNEI. The CDR3 sequence: CASLTFDMTPYEQYF. The CDR3 region has the DNA TGTGCCAGCTTAACTTTCGACATGACACCCTACGAGCAGTACTTC.

The J gene is TRBJ1-6, the V gene TRBV6-6, with 11 bases that match TRBD1. V gave up 5 bases and J gave up 9 bases; unmatched junction bases: 3. Germline V gene data show CDR1 as MNHNY and CDR2 as SVGAGI (reference sequence). The CDR3 extends over 14 amino acids. CDR3 loop: CASSPGQGASPLHF. CDR3 nucleotides: TGTGCCAGCAGTCCCGGACAGGGGGCTTCACCCCTCCACTTT.

This rearrangement joins TRBV28 to TRBJ2-7; TRBD1 agrees at 12 bases. CDR3 length: 16 residues. The germline V gene has CDR1 MDHEN and CDR2 SYDVKM. V lost 4 bases to trimming and J lost 6 bases; unmatched junction nucleotides: 10. The CDR3 here is CASSSTGTGGRVEQYF. The CDR3 region has the DNA TGTGCCAGCAGTTCAACGGGGACAGGGGGCCGGGTCGAGCAGTACTTC.

The gene calls are TRBV9 and TRBJ1-3, with 8 bases fitting TRBD1. CDR3 length: 18 amino acids. CDR1 SGDLS and CDR2 YYNGEE come from the germline V gene. V lost 0 bases to trimming and J lost 0 bases; unmatched junction nucleotides: 8. The CDR3 bases are TGTGCCAGCAGCGTAGCAATAACAGGGGGGATCTCTGGAAACACCATATATTTT. It is translated as CASSVAITGGISGNTIYF.

The CDR3 DNA reads as TGTGCCATCCGCCGAGGGATCACTGAAAAACTGTTTTTT. Translated: CAIRRGITEKLFF. V gene TRBV15 combines with J gene TRBJ1-4, with unresolved D. The CDR3 length is 13 residues. V lost 10 bases and J 7 bases, leaving 16 bases between the germline ends. Germline V gene lookup returns CDR1 LNHNV and CDR2 YYDKDF (reference sequence). The whole variable domain, filled in from reference TRBV15 and TRBJ1-4, reads DAMVIQNPRYQVTQFGKPVTLSCSQTLNHNVMYWYQQKSSQAPKLLFHYYDKDFNNEADTPDNFQSRRPNTSFCFLDIRSPGLGDTAMYLCAIRRGITEKLFFGSGTQLSVL.

This clone was picked up a small number of times. The chain recombines TRBV5-1 with TRBJ1-2; tentative D call: TRBD1 (5 bases). Germline V CDR1 and CDR2: SGHRS, YFSETQ. Trimming removed 0 bases from V and 4 bases from J, with 7 bases in between. The CDR3 runs 13 residues. CDR3 nucleotides: TGCGCCAGCAGCTTGGCAGGGTTCTATGGCTACACCTTC. As protein: CASSLAGFYGYTF.

The chain employs TRBV19 and TRBJ1-5; D uncertain. The CDR3 length is 15 residues. Trimming shortened V by 3 bases and J by 3 bases, and 12 bases separated the two germline ends. The germline V gene encodes CDR1 LNHDA and CDR2 SQIVND (reference sequence). This CDR3 reads CASSIGIGVNQPQHF. The CDR3 DNA is TGTGCCAGTAGTATCGGGATTGGGGTCAATCAGCCCCAGCATTTT.

The J gene is TRBJ1-1, the V gene TRBV4-1, with 10 bases that match TRBD1. CDR1 is MGHRA, CDR2 YSYEKL, per germline. The CDR3 runs to 17 residues. J was trimmed by 0 bases and V by 0 bases; bases with no gene match: 4. The CDR3 sequence: CASSQDDRGLMNTEAFF. The CDR3 DNA reads as TGCGCCAGCAGCCAAGACGACAGGGGGCTGATGAACACTGAAGCTTTCTTT.

The chain carries TRBV2 and TRBJ2-5; 10 bases agree with TRBD2. This CDR3 is 16 amino acids long. V dropped 4 bases and J dropped 9; count of bases not matched to a gene: 14. Per the germline V gene, CDR1 is SNHLY and CDR2 is FYNNEI. The CDR3 DNA reads TGTGCCAGCAGTGTAAGGCTAGCGGGGGCAGGGGAGGCCCAGTACTTC. It yields the protein CASSVRLAGAGEAQYF.

The J gene is TRBJ2-5, the V gene TRBV4-2; 8 bases match TRBD1. The junction had 12 bases not matched to a gene; V was cut back by 4 bases and J by 5 bases. From germline, CDR1 is LGHNA and CDR2 YNFKEQ. The CDR3 spans 16 residues. The CDR3 nucleotides are TGTGCCAGCAGCCGCTTACAGGGGGATTTGGGCGAGACCCAGTACTTC. Translating it yields CASSRLQGDLGETQYF.

The rearrangement joins TRBV7-2 to TRBJ2-7; 7 nucleotides agree with TRBD2. V trimming: 2 bases; J trimming: 4 bases; junction bases outside the gene matches: 8. The CDR3 has 15 residues. Germline-derived CDR1 and CDR2 are SGHTA and FQGNSA. The CDR3 spells CASSLLREWGYEQYF. The CDR3 DNA is TGTGCCAGCAGCTTATTGCGGGAGTGGGGGTACGAGCAGTACTTC.

The rearrangement uses TRBV7-2 and TRBJ1-4; D gene unclear. V dropped 3 bases and J dropped 6 bases, with 11 bases sitting between them. Germline lookup yields CDR1 SGHTA and CDR2 FQGNSA. CDR3 length equals 14 residues. This CDR3 reads CASSFAGIHEKLFF. In DNA form, the CDR3 reads TGTGCCAGCAGCTTCGCGGGGATTCATGAAAAACTGTTTTTT.

The gene calls are TRBV10-3 and TRBJ2-3; D not resolved. Trimming took off 5 bases at V and 2 bases at J, with 17 bases between the two ends. CDR3 size: 16 residues. Germline V gene lookup returns CDR1 ENHRY and CDR2 SYGVKD. The CDR3 sequence: CAISSVSGAYTDTQYF. CDR3 DNA sequence: TGTGCCATCAGTTCGGTTTCCGGAGCTTACACAGATACGCAGTATTTT.